The clone carrying this TCR beta chain was picked up a small number of times. The antigen is undetermined. The sample belongs to a study of identical twins. TCRdb reprocessed the 5' RACE reads with MiXCR, giving one entry per CDR3 protein. Of 350,000 to 400,000 distinct CDR3 sequences listed, 8.5% to 10% are singletons. Study-level results: There were fewer insertions in abundant cord blood beta clonotypes, but memory repertoires showed no such pattern.

The CDR3 spans 16 residues. Germline V CDR1 and CDR2: SNHLY, FYNNEI. V was cut by 2 bases and J by 1 base, with 9 bases left in between. This chain connects TRBV2 to TRBJ2-6, with D possibly being TRBD2 (6 bases). This TCR came from a woman aged 45-65 years in good health. Input material: naive T cells sorted from blood. As DNA, the CDR3 is TGTGCCAGCAGTGAAACACTAGCTTCTGGGGCCAACGTCCTGACTTTC. Translating it yields CASSETLASGANVLTF.